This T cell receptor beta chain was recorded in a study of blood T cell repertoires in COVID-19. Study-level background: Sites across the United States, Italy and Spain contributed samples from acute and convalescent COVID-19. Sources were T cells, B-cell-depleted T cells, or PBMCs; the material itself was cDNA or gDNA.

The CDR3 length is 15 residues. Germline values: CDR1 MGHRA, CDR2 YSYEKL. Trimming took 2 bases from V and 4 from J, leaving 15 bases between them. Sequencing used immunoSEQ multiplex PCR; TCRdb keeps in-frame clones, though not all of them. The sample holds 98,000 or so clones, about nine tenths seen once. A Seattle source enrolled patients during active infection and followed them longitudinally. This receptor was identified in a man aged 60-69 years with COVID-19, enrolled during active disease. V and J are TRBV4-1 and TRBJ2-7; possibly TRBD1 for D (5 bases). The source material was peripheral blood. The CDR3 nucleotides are TGCGCCAGCAGCCAATTGTCAGGGCGAATATACGAGCAGTACTTC. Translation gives CASSQLSGRIYEQYF.